The 20 T cell receptor beta chains below come from one sample, sequenced in a study of blood T cell repertoires in COVID-19. Measured with immunoSEQ multiplex PCR; TCRdb has only the in-frame clones, and not every one. The sample gives 270,000 or so clones, about 90% of which show up once; 9.5% to 15% is in the top ten. The specimen was peripheral blood. The receptors come from a woman in her twenties or thirties with COVID-19, enrolled during active disease.

In this sample, this clone turned up a few times. This sequence joins TRBV15 and TRBJ2-2, with 8 bases lining up with TRBD1. Germline CDR1 LNHNV, CDR2 YYDKDF (reference sequence). The CDR3 sequence is 14 residues long. The V and J ends lost 8 bases and 4 bases, in that order; junction bases with no gene match: 6. CDR3 in DNA: TGTGCCACCGCAGGGGGCTTAGGCACCGGGGAGCTGTTTTTT. Translation: CATAGGLGTGELFF.

The CDR3 region has the DNA TGCGCCAGCAGAATAGCGGGGGGCAGGGAGACCCAGTACTTC. It encodes CASRIAGGRETQYF. The rearrangement joins TRBV5-1 to TRBJ2-5; 10 bases are a match to TRBD2. CDR3 size: 14 residues. Per germline, CDR1 SGHRS and CDR2 YFSETQ. With 5 bases clipped from V and 5 bases from J, the junction kept 6 bases outside the gene matches.

CDR3 amino acids: CAIKPTTGGLSGAEQYF. The CDR3, as DNA: TGTGCCATCAAGCCTACGACAGGGGGCCTATCGGGGGCCGAGCAGTACTTC. The chain has TRBV10-3 and TRBJ2-7, with 10 bases lining up with TRBD1. Germline V gene sequence: CDR1 ENHRY, CDR2 SYGVKD. The CDR3 contains 17 residues. V was clipped by 7 bases and J by 6 bases; unmatched bases: 18.

The rearrangement uses TRBV3-1 (or the pseudogene TRBV3-2) and TRBJ1-2; TRBD1 aligns across 12 bases. Germline values: CDR1 LGHDT, CDR2 YNNKEL (reference sequence). With 6 bases clipped from V and 2 bases from J, the junction kept 7 bases outside the gene matches. The CDR3 consists of 16 residues. The CDR3 here is CASSQGQGALNYGYTF. The DNA for the CDR3 is TGTGCCAGCAGTCAGGGACAGGGGGCATTAAACTATGGCTACACCTTC.

This clone appeared a single time. The chain's CDR3 is CASSQDTRGRGGRTNEQFF. CDR3 coding DNA: TGTGCCAGCAGCCAAGATACTCGAGGGCGGGGGGGCCGTACCAATGAGCAGTTCTTC. The chain couples TRBV14 to TRBJ2-1, with 9 nucleotides matching TRBD2. V lost 0 bases, J lost 6 bases, and 15 bases stayed unmatched. The CDR3 is 19 residues long. Germline CDR1 SGHDN, CDR2 FVKESK.

In DNA form, the CDR3 reads TGCGCCAGCAGTGAGTCGAGGCAGGGGCGCGGCTACACCTTC. Translation: CASSESRQGRGYTF. The chain links TRBV10-1 to TRBJ1-2; possibly TRBD1 for D (6 bases). The CDR3 totals 14 residues. Germline V CDR1 and CDR2: WNHNN, SYGVQD (reference sequence). V was cut by 0 bases and J by 8 bases, with 13 bases left in between.

The V call is TRBV10-1, the J call TRBJ2-7; no definite D call. CDR1 WNHNN and CDR2 SYGVQD come from the germline V gene (reference sequence). V lost 2 bases to trimming and J lost 3 bases, with 8 bases between them. This CDR3 is 13 amino acids long. CDR3 in amino acids: CASSEDSNYEQYF. Here the CDR3 DNA reads TGCGCCAGCAGTGAGGACTCGAACTACGAGCAGTACTTC.

CDR3 residues: CASPDRINPNTEAFF. The CDR3 nucleotides are TGTGCCAGTCCGGACAGAATAAATCCGAACACTGAAGCTTTCTTT. The genes are TRBV28 and TRBJ1-1; D possibly corresponds to TRBD1 (6 bases). V was shortened by 9 bases and J by 1 base, with 18 bases between the two germline ends. Per germline, CDR1 MDHEN and CDR2 SYDVKM. The CDR3 runs 15 residues. Drawing the rest from reference TRBV28 and TRBJ1-1, the complete variable domain is DVKVTQSSRYLVKRTGEKVFLECVQDMDHENMFWYRQDPGLGLRLIYFSYDVKMKEKGDIPEGYSVSREKKERFSLILESASTNQTSMYLCASPDRINPNTEAFFGQGTRLTVV.

This clone has just a few counts. The rearrangement joins TRBV7-2 to TRBJ1-1; 7 positions match TRBD1. Per the germline V gene, CDR1 is SGHTA and CDR2 is FQGNSA. Germline trimming cut 5 bases from V and 0 bases from J; bases unmatched to any gene: 15. CDR3 size: 18 residues. Here the CDR3 reads CASSASLAQGIMNTEAFF. The CDR3 nucleotides are TGTGCCAGCAGCGCGTCCCTGGCACAGGGGATCATGAACACTGAAGCTTTCTTT.

The V call is TRBV5-1, the J call TRBJ2-1, with TRBD1 identical over 8 bases. CDR1 SGHRS and CDR2 YFSETQ come from the germline V gene. The ends lost 4 bases at V and 8 bases at J; junction bases unmatched: 11. The CDR3 consists of 15 residues. CDR3 region: CASSGRQGRGDEQFF. CDR3 DNA: TGCGCCAGCAGCGGACGACAGGGGCGAGGAGATGAGCAGTTCTTC.

V is TRBV5-6 and J is TRBJ2-3, with D possibly TRBD2 on 5 matching bases. CDR1 and CDR2 (germline): SGHDT, YYEEEE. Trimming pared 0 bases from V and 6 bases from J, leaving 8 bases between. This CDR3 region has 13 residues. The CDR3 loop is CASSLAGGDTQYF. Here the CDR3 DNA reads TGTGCCAGCAGCTTGGCTGGAGGCGATACGCAGTATTTT.

V gene TRBV19 combines with J gene TRBJ2-1; 7 bases line up with TRBD1. The CDR3 totals 15 residues. The germline V gene has CDR1 LNHDA and CDR2 SQIVND (reference sequence). The ends lost 3 bases at V and 7 bases at J; junction bases unmatched: 9. The DNA for the CDR3 is TGTGCCAGTAGTATCTCGGGACAGAGTCCGAATGAGCAGTTCTTC. Its protein is CASSISGQSPNEQFF. Filled out from reference TRBV19 and TRBJ2-1, the complete variable domain reads DGGITQSPKYLFRKEGQNVTLSCEQNLNHDAMYWYRQDPGQGLRLIYYSQIVNDFQKGDIAEGYSVSREKKESFPLTVTSAQKNPTAFYLCASSISGQSPNEQFFGPGTRLTVL.

The J gene is TRBJ2-7, the V gene TRBV5-1, with a tentative D call TRBD2 (6 bases). This CDR3 has 15 residues. The ends were cut back, 0 bases at V and 2 bases at J, with 12 bases in the middle. Germline CDR1 and CDR2: SGHRS and YFSETQ. The CDR3 is CASSLVGGHTYEQYF. The CDR3 nucleotides are TGCGCCAGCAGCTTGGTTGGAGGGCATACCTACGAGCAGTACTTC. The whole variable domain, remainder taken from reference TRBV5-1 and TRBJ2-7, is KAGVTQTPRYLIKTRGQQVTLSCSPISGHRSVSWYQQTPGQGLQFLFEYFSETQRNKGNFPGRFSGRQFSNSRSEMNVSTLELGDSALYLCASSLVGGHTYEQYFGPGTRLTVT.

The chain joins TRBV10-3 to TRBJ1-1, with 10 bases matching TRBD1. CDR3 length: 15 amino acids. With V trimmed by 7 bases and J by 4 bases, 9 bases remained unmatched. The V gene's germline CDR1 is ENHRY and CDR2 SYGVKD. CDR3 region: CAINRQGAMVTEAFF. The CDR3 nucleotides read TGTGCCATCAACAGACAGGGGGCGATGGTCACTGAAGCTTTCTTT.

The chain combines TRBV28 with TRBJ1-2; 8 nucleotides match TRBD1. The V segment lost 2 bases and the J segment 5 bases; nucleotides outside the gene matches: 7. The CDR3 sequence is 15 residues long. The germline gives CDR1 MDHEN, CDR2 SYDVKM. The CDR3 nucleotides read TGTGCCAGCAGTTTAGGGAACAGGGGGGGATATGGCTACACCTTC. It specifies CASSLGNRGGYGYTF.

The rearrangement uses TRBV10-1 and TRBJ2-7; a possible D gene is TRBD2 (5 bases). The CDR3 runs 14 residues. The V and J ends lost 8 bases and 2 bases respectively, with 16 bases between them. Looked up from germline, CDR1 is WNHNN and CDR2 is SYGVQD (reference sequence). The DNA for the CDR3 is TGCGCCAGCGCCATCGCGGGTTACCCCTACGAGCAGTACTTC. Translation gives CASAIAGYPYEQYF.

V and J are TRBV27 and TRBJ1-2, with D unclear. The CDR3 is made up of 16 amino acids. Germline-derived CDR1 and CDR2 are MNHEY and SMNVEV (reference sequence). V was shortened by 0 bases and J by 2 bases, with 13 bases between the two germline ends. The CDR3 DNA reads as TGTGCCAGCAGTTTATCGAAGGGAGCATACAACTATGGCTACACCTTC. Translated, it gives CASSLSKGAYNYGYTF.

J is TRBJ2-7 and V is TRBV21-1; TRBD2 reflects the table's D call only, with no check against the DNA. TRBV21-1 is marked as a pseudogene. The CDR3 is 19 residues long. Written as DNA, the CDR3 is TGTGCCAGCAGCCCCGCGCGGGGGGGAAGGAGCCACCTGAGTTCCGAGCAGTACTTC. It codes for CASSPARGGRSHLSSEQYF.

This chain links TRBV4-1 with TRBJ2-3; the match to TRBD2 covers 9 bases. Losses at the gene ends were 1 base for V and 4 bases for J; bases not matched to a gene: 9. The CDR3 length is 17 residues. The germline V gene encodes CDR1 MGHRA and CDR2 YSYEKL. CDR3 in amino acids: CASSQAAQRGVADTQYF. The CDR3 nucleotides read TGCGCCAGCAGCCAAGCCGCCCAGCGGGGGGTTGCAGATACGCAGTATTTT.

The chain employs TRBV6-1 and TRBJ1-6, with 7 bases fitting TRBD1. Trimming at V came to 0 bases and at J to 8 bases, leaving 4 bases not matched to a gene. Germline loops: CDR1 MNHNS, CDR2 SASEGT. This CDR3 has 15 amino acids. The CDR3 sequence: CASSEARQGYSPLHF. The CDR3 nucleotides read TGTGCCAGCAGTGAAGCGCGACAGGGATATTCACCCCTCCACTTT.